This entry is about one TCR beta chain. Its specificity is not known. This sample is drawn from a study of Ad26.COV2.S vaccination and SARS-CoV-2 variants. Looked up from germline, CDR1 is MNHEY and CDR2 is SMNVEV (reference sequence). The CDR3 sequence is 19 residues long. Trimming removed 0 bases from V and 0 bases from J; junction bases left unmatched: 8. Study outcomes and limitations: Substantial breadth in spike-specific CD8+ and CD4+ T cell responses was reportedly seen after vaccination. Possibly, TCR breadth and depth analyses underestimated total T cell responses.

Sequencing used immunoSEQ multiplex PCR; TCRdb keeps in-frame clones, though not all of them. The table shows approximately 400,000 clones, with about 92% occurring only once. The TCR originated in a human donor who had recovered from COVID-19. The chain couples TRBV27 to TRBJ2-1; TRBD2 aligns across 10 bases. The sequencing here drew on peripheral blood, taken after recovery from COVID-19. DNA of the CDR3: TGTGCCAGCAGTTTATCGCCCCTAGCGGGGGCCGCCTCCTACAATGAGCAGTTCTTC. Translated: CASSLSPLAGAASYNEQFF.